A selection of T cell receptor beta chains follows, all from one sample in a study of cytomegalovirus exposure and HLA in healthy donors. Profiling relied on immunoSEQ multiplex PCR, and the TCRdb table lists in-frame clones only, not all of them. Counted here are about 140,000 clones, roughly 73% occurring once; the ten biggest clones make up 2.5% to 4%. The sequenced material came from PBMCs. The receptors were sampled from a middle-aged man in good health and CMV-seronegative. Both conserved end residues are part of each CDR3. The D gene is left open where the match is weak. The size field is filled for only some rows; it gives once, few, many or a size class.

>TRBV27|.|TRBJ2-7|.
CASSERRGEQYF
TGTGCCAGCAGTGAACGGCGGGGCGAGCAGTACTTC
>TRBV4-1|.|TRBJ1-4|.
CASSQGYGGGKLFF
TGCGCCAGCAGCCAAGGATATGGCGGGGGAAAACTGTTTTTT
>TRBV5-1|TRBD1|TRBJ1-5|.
CASSLTGVDPYQPQHF
TGCGCCAGCAGCTTAACAGGGGTCGACCCCTATCAGCCCCAGCATTTT
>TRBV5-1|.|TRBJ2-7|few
CASSLAGRSNYEQYF
TGCGCCAGCAGCTTGGCCGGCAGGTCGAACTACGAGCAGTACTTC
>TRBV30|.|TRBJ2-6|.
CALGEGGRGTGANVLTF
TGTGCCCTGGGGGAGGGGGGACGCGGTACTGGGGCCAACGTCCTGACTTTC
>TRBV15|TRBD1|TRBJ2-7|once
CATSRPPGQDLSEQYF
TGTGCCACCAGCAGGCCGCCGGGACAGGACTTGTCCGAGCAGTACTTC
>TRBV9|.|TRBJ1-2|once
CASSVQEAYGYTF
TGTGCCAGCAGCGTACAGGAGGCGTATGGCTACACCTTC
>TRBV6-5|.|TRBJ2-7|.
CASSLGGADEQYF
TGTGCCAGCAGCCTCGGTGGGGCCGACGAGCAGTACTTC
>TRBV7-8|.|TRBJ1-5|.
CASRKAELGGQPQHF
TGTGCCAGCAGGAAGGCGGAATTAGGGGGTCAGCCCCAGCATTTT
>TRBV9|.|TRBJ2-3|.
CASRGGYTDTQYF
TGTGCCAGCAGGGGGGGTTACACAGATACGCAGTATTTT
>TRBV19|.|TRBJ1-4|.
CATAGTSNEKLFF
TGTGCCACCGCCGGGACATCTAATGAAAAACTGTTTTTT
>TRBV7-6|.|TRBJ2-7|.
CASSLVAGVIYEQYF
TGTGCCAGCAGCTTGGTGGCAGGGGTGATCTACGAGCAGTACTTC
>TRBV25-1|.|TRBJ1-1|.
CASSESTGTSNTEAFF
TGTGCCAGCAGTGAATCCACGGGAACCTCGAACACTGAAGCTTTCTTT
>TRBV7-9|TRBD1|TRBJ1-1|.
CASSKGRPGQTYGDTEAFF
TGTGCCAGCAGCAAAGGACGTCCGGGACAGACCTATGGAGACACTGAAGCTTTCTTT
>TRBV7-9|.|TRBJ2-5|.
CASSFNGGEETQYF
TGTGCCAGCAGCTTTAATGGCGGGGAAGAGACCCAGTACTTC
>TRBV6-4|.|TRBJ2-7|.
CASSDSQGTEQYF
TGTGCCAGCAGTGATAGTCAGGGAACCGAGCAGTACTTC
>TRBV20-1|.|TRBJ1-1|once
CSASDGTEAFF
TGCAGTGCTAGTGACGGGACTGAAGCTTTCTTT
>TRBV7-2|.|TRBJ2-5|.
CASSLVLAGVQETQYF
TGTGCCAGCAGCTTAGTCCTAGCAGGGGTGCAAGAGACCCAGTACTTC
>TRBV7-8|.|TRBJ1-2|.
CASSPLGQINYGYTF
TGTGCCAGCAGCCCCTTGGGGCAGATCAACTATGGCTACACCTTC
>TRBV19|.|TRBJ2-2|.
CASSGNSNTGELFF
TGTGCCAGTAGTGGAAACAGCAACACCGGGGAGCTGTTTTTT
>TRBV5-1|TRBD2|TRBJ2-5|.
CASSSTSGGPGETQYF
TGCGCCAGCAGCTCCACTAGCGGGGGGCCAGGAGAGACCCAGTACTTC
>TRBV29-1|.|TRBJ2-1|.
CSVEALGGRVAYNEQFF
TGCAGCGTTGAAGCGCTAGGAGGGCGGGTCGCCTACAATGAGCAGTTCTTC
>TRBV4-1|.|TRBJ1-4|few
CASSQEMGRVYEKLFF
TGCGCCAGCAGCCAAGAGATGGGCAGGGTCTATGAAAAACTGTTTTTT
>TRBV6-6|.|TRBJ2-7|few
CASTRTESYEQYF
TGTGCCAGCACCCGGACTGAGTCCTACGAGCAGTACTTC
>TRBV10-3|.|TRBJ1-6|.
CAISESVTGNSPLHF
TGTGCCATCAGTGAGTCCGTGACGGGGAATTCACCCCTCCACTTT
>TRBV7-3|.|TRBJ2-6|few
CASSPQGPGANVLTF
TGTGCCAGCAGCCCGCAGGGCCCTGGGGCCAACGTCCTGACTTTC
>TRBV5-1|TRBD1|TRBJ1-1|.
CASTPTGGPNTEAFF
TGCGCCAGCACACCCACAGGGGGGCCGAACACTGAAGCTTTCTTT
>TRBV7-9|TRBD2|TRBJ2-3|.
CASSHSGGGDTQYF
TGTGCCAGCAGCCACAGCGGGGGTGGAGATACGCAGTATTTT
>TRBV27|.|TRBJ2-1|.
CASSFGKDYHNEQFF
TGTGCCAGCAGTTTCGGTAAGGACTATCACAATGAGCAGTTCTTC
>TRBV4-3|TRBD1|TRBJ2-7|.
CASSHGTGVRSYEQYF
TGCGCCAGCAGCCATGGAACAGGGGTCCGCTCCTACGAGCAGTACTTC
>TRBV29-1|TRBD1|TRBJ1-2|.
CSAIGQGAWGYTF
TGCAGCGCTATTGGACAGGGGGCCTGGGGCTACACCTTC
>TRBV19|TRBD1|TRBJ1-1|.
CASPRTGAEAFF
TGTGCCAGCCCCAGGACAGGGGCTGAAGCTTTCTTT
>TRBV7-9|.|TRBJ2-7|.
CSSSPVNSYEQYF
TGTTCCAGCAGCCCAGTCAACTCCTACGAGCAGTACTTC
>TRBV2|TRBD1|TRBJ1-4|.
CASSEQGANEKLFF
TGTGCCAGCAGTGAACAGGGGGCGAATGAAAAACTGTTTTTT
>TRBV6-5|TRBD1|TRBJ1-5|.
CASSRTGGNQPQHF
TGTGCCAGCAGCCGGACAGGGGGCAATCAGCCCCAGCATTTT
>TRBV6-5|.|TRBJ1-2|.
CASSYSLGGTVYGYTF
TGTGCCAGCAGTTACTCGCTAGGAGGCACCGTCTATGGCTACACCTTC
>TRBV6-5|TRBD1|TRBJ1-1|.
CASSYTGTGITEAFF
TGTGCCAGCAGTTACACCGGGACAGGGATCACTGAAGCTTTCTTT
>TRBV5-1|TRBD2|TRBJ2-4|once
CASSLMGGAAGGGNIQYF
TGCGCCAGCAGCTTGATGGGAGGGGCGGCTGGCGGCGGAAACATTCAGTACTTC
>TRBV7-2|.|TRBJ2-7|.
CASSFAGVGYEQYF
TGTGCCAGCAGCTTCGCCGGGGTGGGGTACGAGCAGTACTTC
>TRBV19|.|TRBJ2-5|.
CASSIGGEETQYF
TGTGCCAGTAGTATAGGGGGAGAAGAGACCCAGTACTTC
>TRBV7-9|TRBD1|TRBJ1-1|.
CASSPGGRTEAFF
TGTGCCAGCAGCCCAGGGGGCCGCACTGAAGCTTTCTTT
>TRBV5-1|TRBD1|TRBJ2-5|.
CASSLEGTGLQETQYF
TGCGCCAGCAGCTTGGAGGGGACAGGGCTCCAAGAGACCCAGTACTTC
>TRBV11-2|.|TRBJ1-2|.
CASSPEDGGDNYGYTF
TGTGCCAGCAGCCCCGAGGACGGAGGAGATAACTATGGCTACACCTTC
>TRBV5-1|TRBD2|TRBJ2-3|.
CASSLSRGGTDTQYF
TGCGCCAGCAGCTTGAGTCGGGGGGGCACAGATACGCAGTATTTT